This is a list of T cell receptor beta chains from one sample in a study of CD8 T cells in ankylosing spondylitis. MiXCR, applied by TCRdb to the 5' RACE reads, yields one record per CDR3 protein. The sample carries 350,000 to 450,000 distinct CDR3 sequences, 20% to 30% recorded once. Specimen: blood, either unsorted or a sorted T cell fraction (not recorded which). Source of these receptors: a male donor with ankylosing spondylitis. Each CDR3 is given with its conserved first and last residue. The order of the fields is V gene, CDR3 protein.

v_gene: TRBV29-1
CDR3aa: CSVRRYTGELFF

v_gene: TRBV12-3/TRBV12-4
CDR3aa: CASSPTRTQETQYF

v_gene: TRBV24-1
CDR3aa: CATSDHRTSGNTIYF

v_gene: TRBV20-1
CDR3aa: CSAAIPRKTEAFF

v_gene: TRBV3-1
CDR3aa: CASSRGAGANVLTF

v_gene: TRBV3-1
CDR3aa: CASSQGGMNTEAFF

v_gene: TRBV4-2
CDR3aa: CASSQPGQMNTEAFF

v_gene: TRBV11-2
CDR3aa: CASSFRGLSNNEQFF

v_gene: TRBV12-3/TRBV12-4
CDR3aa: CASFHTGGLNTEAFF

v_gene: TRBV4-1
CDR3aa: CASSQDRRSTLPETQYF

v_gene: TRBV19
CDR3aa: CASGREATGELFF

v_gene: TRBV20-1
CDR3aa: CSARDILGNEQYF

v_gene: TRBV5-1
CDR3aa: CASSLGSGRTTDTQYF

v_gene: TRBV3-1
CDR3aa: CASSGRGLEQYF

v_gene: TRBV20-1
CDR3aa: CSEEDAGTEAFF

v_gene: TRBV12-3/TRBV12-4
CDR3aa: CASRPTNGQETQYF

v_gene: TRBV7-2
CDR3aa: CASSLSSVRNYEQYF

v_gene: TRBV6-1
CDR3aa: CASSEEGTGELFF

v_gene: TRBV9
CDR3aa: CASSVDSGSSYEQYF

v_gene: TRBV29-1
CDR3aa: CSVETGAREKLFF

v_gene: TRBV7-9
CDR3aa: CASSGPNRDTEAFF

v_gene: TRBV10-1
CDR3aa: CASSESEQPQHF

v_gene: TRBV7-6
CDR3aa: CASSPGGHDQYF

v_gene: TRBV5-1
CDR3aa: CASSEAGNQPQHF

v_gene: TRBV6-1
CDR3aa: CASRRGTEQFF

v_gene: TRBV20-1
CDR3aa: CSARVGGRDQETQYF